These 26 T cell receptor beta chains share one sample of origin, sequenced in a study of shared clonotypes between healthy human individuals. Here immunoSEQ multiplex PCR was the method, and the copy in TCRdb shows in-frame clones only, minus some. This sample has approximately 1,000,000 clones, with approximately 80% found just once. Material: memory CD4+ T cells from PBMCs. This sample's subset: CD45RA-negative fraction. Every receptor here comes from a man aged 18 to 29 in good health. Some clones in this sample may be carry-over from other donors' samples.

The V gene is TRBV14, the J gene TRBJ1-1; 7 bases match TRBD1. The germline V gene encodes CDR1 SGHDN and CDR2 FVKESK. The CDR3 length is 14 residues. V lost 3 bases, J lost 6 bases, and 7 bases stayed unmatched. The CDR3 sequence is CASSQTGRVAEAFF. The CDR3 DNA is TGTGCCAGCAGCCAGACAGGGCGAGTCGCTGAAGCTTTCTTT.

This clone was recorded many times. The rearrangement uses TRBV28 and TRBJ2-3; 15 bases match TRBD2. CDR3 length: 15 amino acids. Germline-derived CDR1 and CDR2 are MDHEN and SYDVKM. V gave up 5 bases and J gave up 9 bases; unmatched junction bases: 6. CDR3 in DNA: TGTGCCAGCAGTAAGGGACTAGCGGGAGGATTAACGCAGTATTTT. It translates to CASSKGLAGGLTQYF. Full variable domain (remainder filled in from reference TRBV28 and TRBJ2-3): DVKVTQSSRYLVKRTGEKVFLECVQDMDHENMFWYRQDPGLGLRLIYFSYDVKMKEKGDIPEGYSVSREKKERFSLILESASTNQTSMYLCASSKGLAGGLTQYFGPGTRLTVL.

This sequence joins TRBV15 and TRBJ2-1; no reliable D call. V was clipped by 4 bases and J by 3 bases, with 1 base between them. Germline CDR1 reads LNHNV; CDR2 reads YYDKDF (reference sequence). CDR3 length: 11 amino acids. The chain's CDR3 is CATSNYNEQFF. In DNA, the CDR3 is TGTGCCACCAGCAACTACAATGAGCAGTTCTTC.

The chain couples TRBV28 to TRBJ2-5; maybe TRBD1 (7 bases). This CDR3 region has 18 residues. CDR1 and CDR2 from the germline V gene are MDHEN and SYDVKM. The germline V and J ends were trimmed by 4 bases and 4 bases, with 25 bases remaining between them. The CDR3 loop reads CASSSPRGRGIYVETQYF. CDR3 coding DNA: TGTGCCAGCAGTTCCCCGAGGGGGCGCGGGATATATGTAGAGACCCAGTACTTC.

In regard to this clone: At one of its ends the junction is not consistent with the germline gene, which may arise from a read error. Other nucleotide sequences in the sample specify the same CDR3. This sequence joins TRBV6-5 and TRBJ1-4; D not certain. Germline assignment: CDR1 MNHEY and CDR2 SVGAGI. This CDR3 spans 15 amino acids. The CDR3 DNA sequence: TGTGCCAGCAGTTACTCAAGCTCTACAATAAAAAAGCTGTTTTTT. This translates into CASSYSSSTIKKLFF.

This clone was seen a handful of times. The chain uses TRBV13 and TRBJ1-2; D ambiguous. Trimming removed 2 bases from V and 4 bases from J, with 14 bases in between. Germline CDR1 reads PRHDT; CDR2 reads FYEKMQ (reference sequence). CDR3 length equals 15 residues. Here the CDR3 DNA reads TGTGCCAGCAGCTTATTCGGGTCGGAGGGCTATGGCTACACCTTC. Translated: CASSLFGSEGYGYTF. Full variable domain (missing parts from reference TRBV13 and TRBJ1-2): AAGVIQSPRHLIKEKRETATLKCYPIPRHDTVYWYQQGPGQDPQFLISFYEKMQSDKGSIPDRFSAQQFSDYHSELNMSSLELGDSALYFCASSLFGSEGYGYTFGSGTRLTVV.

This clone was picked up many times. This sample also contains other DNA sequences that code for the same CDR3. The chain couples TRBV5-6 to TRBJ2-5; 9 nucleotides match TRBD2. The trim removed 2 bases at V and 5 bases at J, leaving 7 bases unmatched. The CDR3 covers 15 residues. Germline-derived CDR1 and CDR2 are SGHDT and YYEEEE. The CDR3 nucleotides read TGTGCCAGCAGCTTCATAGCGGGAGCCCGCGAGACCCAGTACTTC. This sequence encodes CASSFIAGARETQYF.

Note on this clone: Different DNA sequences within this sample yield the same CDR3. The gene calls are TRBV7-6 and TRBJ1-4; D ambiguous. From germline, CDR1 is SGHVS and CDR2 FNYEAQ. Trimming removed 1 base at V and 8 bases at J, with 5 bases between. The CDR3 is made up of 12 amino acids. CDR3: CASSLVGEKLFF. CDR3 bases: TGTGCCAGCAGCTTAGTTGGGGAAAAACTGTTTTTT.

The gene calls are TRBV11-1 and TRBJ2-1; TRBD2 matches at 10 bases. With 5 bases clipped from V and 4 bases from J, the junction kept 5 bases outside the gene matches. CDR1 is SGHAT, CDR2 FQDESV, per germline (reference sequence). The CDR3 runs to 15 residues. CDR3 protein: CASSGSSGRYNEQFF. The DNA of the CDR3 is TGTGCCAGCAGCGGCAGTAGCGGGAGGTACAATGAGCAGTTCTTC.

The rearrangement joins TRBV5-6 to TRBJ1-2, with 11 bases fitting TRBD1. Germline V CDR1 and CDR2: SGHDT, YYEEEE. The V and J ends lost 2 bases and 0 bases, in that order; junction bases with no gene match: 6. The CDR3 totals 17 residues. The DNA of the CDR3 is TGTGCCAGCAGCTTCCCGGGACAGGGGGGAACTAACTATGGCTACACCTTC. Encoded protein: CASSFPGQGGTNYGYTF.

In this sample, this clone turned up a few times. The chain links TRBV5-1 to TRBJ1-1; a possible D gene is TRBD1 (6 bases). The germline V and J ends were trimmed by 2 bases and 1 base, with 15 bases remaining between them. CDR1 is SGHRS, CDR2 YFSETQ, per germline. CDR3 size: 16 residues. In DNA, the CDR3 is TGCGCCAGCAGCTTCGGGGGGCGGAACCGGAACACTGAAGCTTTCTTT. Protein: CASSFGGRNRNTEAFF.

The chain employs TRBV9 and TRBJ2-1, with D possibly matching TRBD2 (5 bases). Looked up from germline, CDR1 is SGDLS and CDR2 is YYNGEE. CDR3 length: 16 amino acids. Trimming left V 0 bases short and J 1 base short, with 11 bases between. The CDR3 DNA sequence: TGTGCCAGCAGCGTAGGCGTAGCGTTGTCCTACAATGAGCAGTTCTTC. It is translated as CASSVGVALSYNEQFF.

The chain carries TRBV10-3 and TRBJ2-7; no firm D call. Germline V gene sequence: CDR1 ENHRY, CDR2 SYGVKD. V gave up 2 bases and J gave up 6 bases, with 5 bases separating them. CDR3 length: 11 amino acids. CDR3 nucleotide sequence: TGTGCCATCAGTGAGGCAATCGAGCAGTACTTC. Translation: CAISEAIEQYF.

This clone was counted a single time. The chain combines TRBV7-2 with TRBJ2-2; TRBD1 matches at 10 bases. Germline V CDR1 and CDR2: SGHTA, FQGNSA. This CDR3 has 13 amino acids. With V trimmed by 3 bases and J by 13 bases, 5 bases remained unmatched. The DNA of the CDR3 is TGTGCCAGCAGCTTGACAGGGGGCCGCTCGCTGTTTTTT. Its protein product is CASSLTGGRSLFF.

The chain is built from TRBV2 and TRBJ2-7, with D unclear. Per the germline V gene, CDR1 is SNHLY and CDR2 is FYNNEI. The CDR3 runs 14 residues. The V and J ends lost 2 bases and 4 bases respectively, with 12 bases between them. Here the CDR3 reads CASSESPNLYEQYF. The DNA for the CDR3 is TGTGCCAGCAGTGAATCGCCCAACCTGTACGAGCAGTACTTC.

This clone was seen a handful of times. The chain joins TRBV7-6 to TRBJ2-1, with D uncertain. The germline CDR1 and CDR2 sequences are SGHVS and FNYEAQ. V lost 0 bases and J lost 6, with 6 bases in between. This CDR3 contains 13 residues. The CDR3 nucleotides are TGTGCCAGCAGCTTAGCGGATGTCAATGAGCAGTTCTTC. Amino acids: CASSLADVNEQFF.

This clone showed up just once. The genes are TRBV5-1 and TRBJ2-1, with 9 bases matching TRBD1. CDR1 SGHRS and CDR2 YFSETQ come from the germline V gene. This CDR3 has 14 amino acids. The trim removed 4 bases at V and 7 bases at J, leaving 6 bases unmatched. CDR3 sequence reads: CASSGTGFMNEQFF. DNA for the CDR3: TGCGCCAGCAGCGGGACAGGGTTTATGAATGAGCAGTTCTTC. The full variable domain, in which reference TRBV5-1 and TRBJ2-1 provide the parts outside the CDR3, is KAGVTQTPRYLIKTRGQQVTLSCSPISGHRSVSWYQQTPGQGLQFLFEYFSETQRNKGNFPGRFSGRQFSNSRSEMNVSTLELGDSALYLCASSGTGFMNEQFFGPGTRLTVL.

The chain has TRBV5-8 and TRBJ1-2; TRBD1 might be the D (5 bases). V was clipped by 7 bases and J by 4 bases, with 17 bases between them. Germline V lookup: CDR1 SGHTS, CDR2 YDEGEE. There are 14 residues in the CDR3. The CDR3 sequence is CASRPAGWSYGYTF. The CDR3 coding sequence is TGTGCCAGCCGGCCTGCAGGGTGGTCCTATGGCTACACCTTC.

This chain uses TRBV25-1 with TRBJ1-1; a weak D match, TRBD1 (6 bases). V dropped 3 bases and J dropped 6 bases, with 11 bases sitting between them. CDR1 MGHDK and CDR2 SYGVNS come from the germline V gene. The CDR3 is 13 amino acids. CDR3 amino acids: CASSDPNRAEAFF. The CDR3 DNA is TGTGCCAGCAGTGACCCGAACAGGGCTGAAGCTTTCTTT.

The CDR3 DNA follows: TGTGCCAGCACGAGGGGCAGGTTTAACTATGGCTACACCTTC. This codes for CASTRGRFNYGYTF. V gene TRBV6-1 combines with J gene TRBJ1-2; a possible D gene is TRBD1 (5 bases). Germline V gene data show CDR1 as MNHNS and CDR2 as SASEGT. The CDR3 length is 14 residues. V was shortened by 7 bases and J by 1 base, with 13 bases between the two germline ends.

The rearrangement joins TRBV4-2 to TRBJ2-2; 9 bases map to TRBD2. CDR1 LGHNA and CDR2 YNFKEQ come from the germline V gene. J gave up 1 base and V 5 bases, and 8 bases lay outside the gene matches. The CDR3 runs 17 residues. Here the CDR3 reads CASSANPSGKNTGELFF. CDR3 DNA: TGTGCCAGCAGCGCTAATCCTAGCGGGAAGAACACCGGGGAGCTGTTTTTT.

The chain employs TRBV5-1 and TRBJ2-3; a weak D match, TRBD2 (5 bases). The CDR3 is 14 residues long. The germline gives CDR1 SGHRS, CDR2 YFSETQ. V gave up 3 bases and J gave up 2 bases, with 10 bases separating them. CDR3 in amino acids: CASSWESTTDTQYF. The DNA of the CDR3 is TGCGCCAGCAGCTGGGAGTCTACCACAGATACGCAGTATTTT.

A note on this clone: Other DNA sequences within the sample encode an identical CDR3. The V gene is TRBV7-9, the J gene TRBJ1-5, with 8 bases matching TRBD1. CDR3 size: 14 residues. Germline CDR1 and CDR2: SEHNR and FQNEAQ (reference sequence). V trimming: 2 bases; J trimming: 6 bases; junction bases outside the gene matches: 3. The CDR3 region has the DNA TGTGCCAGCAGCTTAACAGGGGGTGGTCAGCCCCAGCATTTT. Amino acids: CASSLTGGGQPQHF.

This clone has more than one count but fewer than ten. A single base separates this from a much larger clone, so it may be a read error. Other DNA sequences within the sample encode an identical CDR3. The genes are TRBV9 and TRBJ1-1; D is undetermined. Germline CDR1 is SGDLS and CDR2 is YYNGEE. The CDR3 is made up of 13 amino acids. The ends were cut back, 0 bases at V and 1 base at J, with 4 bases in the middle. The CDR3, as DNA: TGTGCCAGCAGCGTAGCAAGGAACACTGAAGCTTTCTTT. Its translation is CASSVARNTEAFF.

The V gene is TRBV2, the J gene TRBJ2-1; 9 bases fit TRBD1. After removal of 7 bases from V and 4 bases from J, the junction contained 5 bases not matched to a gene. CDR3 length: 14 residues. CDR1 SNHLY and CDR2 FYNNEI come from the germline V gene. The CDR3 here is CASTRDRVYNEQFF. CDR3 nucleotides: TGTGCCAGCACCCGGGACAGGGTTTACAATGAGCAGTTCTTC. The full variable domain, its missing parts supplied by reference TRBV2 and TRBJ2-1, is EPEVTQTPSHQVTQMGQEVILRCVPISNHLYFYWYRQILGQKVEFLVSFYNNEISEKSEIFDDQFSVERPDGSNFTLKIRSTKLEDSAMYFCASTRDRVYNEQFFGPGTRLTVL.

This chain uses TRBV5-4 with TRBJ1-4, with D possibly TRBD1 on 5 matching bases. There are 14 residues in the CDR3. From germline, CDR1 is SGHNT and CDR2 YYREEE (reference sequence). V was trimmed by 7 bases and J by 4 bases, leaving 14 bases between them. CDR3 region: CASRPTVHNEKLFF. CDR3 DNA sequence: TGTGCCAGCCGACCGACAGTACATAATGAAAAACTGTTTTTT.